Presented here are 26 T cell receptor beta chains from one specimen sequenced in a study of T-cell memory formation after mild COVID-19. TCRdb analysed the 5' RACE reads with MiXCR anew, one entry per CDR3 protein. The sample records 300,000 to 400,000 distinct CDR3 sequences, approximately 16% being singletons. The sequenced sample consisted of PBMCs or a T cell subset sorted from them (not recorded which). Source of these receptors: a man aged 18 to 30 who had mild COVID-19 (a few samples of this study predate the infection). Cell type and time point are not known.

The chain employs TRBV5-1 and TRBJ2-2; tentative D call: TRBD1 (6 bases). Germline V gives CDR1 SGHRS, CDR2 YFSETQ. V was clipped by 0 bases and J by 1 base, with 13 bases between them. CDR3 size: 17 residues. CDR3 DNA: TGCGCCAGCAGCTTGGGTGTGGGGGCCAGGAACACCGGGGAGCTGTTTTTT. Translating it yields CASSLGVGARNTGELFF.

This sequence joins TRBV5-1 and TRBJ2-3, with TRBD2 identical over 14 bases. CDR3 length: 19 amino acids. J lost 0 bases, V lost 1 base, and 7 bases had no gene match. Germline V gives CDR1 SGHRS, CDR2 YFSETQ. The CDR3 coding sequence is TGCGCCAGCAGCTTGCCGGGACTAGCGGGGGCCACTAGCACAGATACGCAGTATTTT. It encodes CASSLPGLAGATSTDTQYF.

J is TRBJ2-1 and V is TRBV28, with D possibly matching TRBD2 (5 bases). The ends were cut back, 2 bases at V and 5 bases at J, with 10 bases in the middle. This CDR3 contains 14 residues. The germline CDR1 and CDR2 sequences are MDHEN and SYDVKM. The CDR3 region has the DNA TGTGCCAGCAGTTTAAGGGAGAGAAACAATGAGCAGTTCTTC. This encodes CASSLRERNNEQFF.

The rearrangement links TRBV11-2 to TRBJ2-3, with D perhaps TRBD1 or TRBD2 (5 bases each). Trimming took 6 bases from V and 1 from J, leaving 14 bases between them. The CDR3 length is 15 residues. Per germline, CDR1 SGHAT and CDR2 FQNNGV. The CDR3 sequence: CASSRMGVGTDTQYF. CDR3 sequence (DNA): TGTGCCAGCAGTCGGATGGGGGTGGGCACAGATACGCAGTATTTT.

The chain joins TRBV4-1 to TRBJ1-1; 9 bases line up with TRBD1. The trim removed 5 bases at V and 4 bases at J, leaving 5 bases unmatched. CDR1 and CDR2 from the germline V gene are MGHRA and YSYEKL. CDR3 length: 14 residues. This CDR3 is CASSARQGVTEAFF. The CDR3 DNA reads TGCGCCAGCAGCGCCCGACAGGGGGTCACTGAAGCTTTCTTT.

This clonotype was counted only a few times. The chain carries TRBV2 and TRBJ2-5, with 8 positions matching TRBD2. The CDR3 sequence is 14 residues long. Unmatched junction bases numbered 6, after V lost 6 bases and J lost 3 bases. CDR1 is SNHLY, CDR2 FYNNEI, per germline. CDR3 bases: TGTGCCAGCAGCGACTTTAGCGGGGAAGAGACCCAGTACTTC. As protein: CASSDFSGEETQYF. Full variable domain (remainder filled in from reference TRBV2 and TRBJ2-5): EPEVTQTPSHQVTQMGQEVILRCVPISNHLYFYWYRQILGQKVEFLVSFYNNEISEKSEIFDDQFSVERPDGSNFTLKIRSTKLEDSAMYFCASSDFSGEETQYFGPGTRLLVL.

This clonotype turned up a few times. This chain uses TRBV7-3 with TRBJ2-1; TRBD2 might be the D (6 bases). This CDR3 comprises 14 residues. Trimming shortened V by 5 bases and J by 6 bases, and 14 bases separated the two germline ends. The germline CDR1 and CDR2 sequences are SGHTA and FQGTGA. This CDR3 is CASSMMGTVNEQFF. CDR3 coding DNA: TGTGCCAGCAGCATGATGGGGACTGTCAATGAGCAGTTCTTC.

This clonotype appeared many times. The rearrangement joins TRBV4-2 to TRBJ2-6; D uncertain. CDR1 LGHNA and CDR2 YNFKEQ come from the germline V gene. Between the trimmed V and J ends, which lost 0 bases and 0 bases, there was a span of 6 bases. CDR3 size: 16 residues. The DNA of the CDR3 is TGTGCCAGCAGCCAAGACATCAACTCTGGGGCCAACGTCCTGACTTTC. The encoded protein is CASSQDINSGANVLTF.

This clonotype was counted only a few times. The chain joins TRBV5-5 to TRBJ2-1; TRBD1 is a possible D gene (7 bases). With 4 bases removed from V and 7 bases from J, the gap between germline ends came to 15 bases. Looked up from germline, CDR1 is SGHKS and CDR2 is YYEKEE (reference sequence). The CDR3 sequence is 14 residues long. The DNA of the CDR3 is TGTGCCAGCAGCCAGCAGGGGGGCTGGAATGAGCAGTTCTTC. Translation: CASSQQGGWNEQFF.

CDR3 sequence: CASSLEGLDTIYF. CDR3 nucleotide sequence: TGCGCCAGCAGCCTGGAGGGTCTGGACACCATATATTTT. V and J are TRBV5-1 and TRBJ1-3; no firm D call. The CDR3 is made up of 13 amino acids. Deletions cut 4 bases from V and 8 bases from J, with 13 bases between. Germline V gene data show CDR1 as SGHRS and CDR2 as YFSETQ.

The genes are TRBV7-2 and TRBJ2-5, with D unresolved. Trimming removed 1 base from V and 5 bases from J, with 20 bases in between. Per the germline V gene, CDR1 is SGHTA and CDR2 is FQGNSA. CDR3 size: 17 residues. The CDR3 region has the DNA TGTGCCAGCAGCTTAGAGTTGGGCGGCCGGGCGCGGGAGACCCAGTACTTC. Its translation is CASSLELGGRARETQYF.

Only a few counts were recorded for this clonotype. The chain has TRBV6-6 and TRBJ2-7; D is uncertain. Trimming stripped 6 bases from V and 0 bases from J, with 9 bases between. The CDR3 sequence is 13 residues long. The germline CDR1 and CDR2 sequences are MNHNY and SVGAGI (reference sequence). The chain's CDR3 is CASRGLTSYEQYF. The CDR3 nucleotides read TGTGCCAGCAGGGGGTTAACCTCCTACGAGCAGTACTTC.

The V gene is TRBV14, the J gene TRBJ1-2, with D unresolved. The germline V gene encodes CDR1 SGHDN and CDR2 FVKESK. V lost 2 bases, J lost 4 bases, and 8 bases lay in between. The CDR3 consists of 13 residues. The DNA for the CDR3 is TGTGCCAGCAGCCAACGGGGTTCCTATGGCTACACCTTC. This codes for CASSQRGSYGYTF.

A few counts support this clonotype. The chain uses TRBV25-1 and TRBJ2-5; D remains ambiguous. Germline lookup yields CDR1 MGHDK and CDR2 SYGVNS. Trimming took off 1 base at V and 3 bases at J, with 6 bases between the two ends. The CDR3 sequence is 13 residues long. CDR3 DNA sequence: TGTGCCAGCAGTGAATTAACGGAAGAGACCCAGTACTTC. It translates to CASSELTEETQYF.

This sequence joins TRBV20-1 and TRBJ1-4; 7 nucleotides line up with TRBD1. Germline loops: CDR1 DFQATT, CDR2 SNEGSKA (reference sequence). The CDR3 has 16 amino acids. The V segment lost 6 bases and the J segment 3 bases; nucleotides outside the gene matches: 13. CDR3 coding DNA: TGCAGTGCCAAGACAGGGCAGCGGACCTCTAATGAAAAACTGTTTTTT. It codes for CSAKTGQRTSNEKLFF.

V and J are TRBV7-2 and TRBJ2-3; no reliable D call. Trimming took off 3 bases at V and 5 bases at J, with 15 bases between the two ends. From germline, CDR1 is SGHTA and CDR2 FQGNSA. The CDR3 runs 15 residues. DNA of the CDR3: TGTGCCAGCAGCTTTGAGCAAAGAGCACTAGATACGCAGTATTTT. Translating gives CASSFEQRALDTQYF.

This clonotype was counted many times. The rearrangement links TRBV7-6 to TRBJ1-2, with 9 bases aligning to TRBD1. The V gene's germline CDR1 is SGHVS and CDR2 FNYEAQ. J lost 4 bases, V lost 5 bases, and 11 bases had no gene match. This CDR3 region has 16 residues. CDR3 nucleotides: TGTGCCAGCAGCCAACAGGACAGGGGCCACTTCTATGGCTACACCTTC. The encoded protein is CASSQQDRGHFYGYTF.

The V and J genes are TRBV2 and TRBJ1-1; D ambiguous. V dropped 7 bases and J dropped 2 bases, with 14 bases sitting between them. Germline lookup yields CDR1 SNHLY and CDR2 FYNNEI. The CDR3 extends over 14 amino acids. CDR3 region: CASTSGLPNTEAFF. The CDR3 region has the DNA TGTGCCAGCACGAGCGGACTACCCAACACTGAAGCTTTCTTT.

The chain uses TRBV7-2 and TRBJ2-7; 9 bases line up with TRBD2. V lost 5 bases and J lost 6; bases outside the gene matches: 8. Germline assignment: CDR1 SGHTA and CDR2 FQGNSA. This CDR3 comprises 14 residues. The CDR3 here is CASSERGESGEQYV. The CDR3 DNA is TGTGCCAGCAGCGAGCGGGGGGAGTCCGGCGAGCAGTACGTC.

V and J are TRBV5-1 and TRBJ2-5; D is unresolved. Trimming took off 0 bases at V and 4 bases at J, with 7 bases between the two ends. The germline V gene encodes CDR1 SGHRS and CDR2 YFSETQ. The CDR3 covers 13 residues. The DNA of the CDR3 is TGCGCCAGCAGCTTGGATCCGTCAGAGACCCAGTACTTC. Translating gives CASSLDPSETQYF.

The rearrangement links TRBV28 to TRBJ2-3; TRBD2 matches at 14 bases. Trimming cost V 6 bases and J 0 bases; bases outside gene matches: 2. The CDR3 contains 16 residues. Germline CDR1 reads MDHEN; CDR2 reads SYDVKM. CDR3 sequence reads: CASSWTSGRSTDTQYF. CDR3 DNA: TGTGCCAGCAGCTGGACTAGCGGGAGGAGCACAGATACGCAGTATTTT.

This clonotype was seen repeatedly, ten times or more. The rearrangement uses TRBV27 and TRBJ2-7; D is uncertain. V was clipped by 5 bases and J by 3 bases, with 11 bases between them. From germline, CDR1 is MNHEY and CDR2 SMNVEV (reference sequence). This CDR3 is 13 amino acids long. CDR3 protein: CASSINLVYEQYF. CDR3 nucleotide sequence: TGTGCCAGCAGTATTAACCTGGTCTACGAGCAGTACTTC.

This clonotype has just a few counts. The genes are TRBV7-3 and TRBJ2-5; no clear D. V dropped 3 bases and J dropped 3 bases, with 8 bases sitting between them. This CDR3 contains 13 residues. From germline, CDR1 is SGHTA and CDR2 FQGTGA. The CDR3 bases are TGTGCCAGCAGCTTTCGACCGGAAGAGACCCAGTACTTC. Amino acid sequence: CASSFRPEETQYF.

The V and J genes are TRBV12-3 or TRBV12-4 and TRBJ2-3; maybe TRBD2 (5 bases). Trimming pared 6 bases from V and 0 bases from J, leaving 19 bases between. The CDR3 sequence is 17 residues long. CDR3 sequence: CASSSPRAGTSTDTQYF. The DNA of the CDR3 is TGTGCCAGCAGCTCCCCGCGGGCGGGCACTAGCACAGATACGCAGTATTTT.

The chain recombines TRBV5-1 with TRBJ2-5, with TRBD2 matching over 10 bases. The length of the CDR3 is 15 residues. Germline V gene sequence: CDR1 SGHRS, CDR2 YFSETQ. V shed 4 bases, J shed 5 bases, and the junction held 8 bases outside the gene matches. DNA for the CDR3: TGCGCCAGCAGCACCCTAGCGGGGGTCGGTGAGACCCAGTACTTC. Its protein product is CASSTLAGVGETQYF.

In this sample, this clonotype turned up a few times. The rearrangement uses TRBV9 and TRBJ2-6, with D tentatively TRBD1 or TRBD2 (5 bases each). The CDR3 extends over 16 amino acids. V lost 2 bases and J 1 base, leaving 10 bases between the germline ends. Germline CDR1 and CDR2: SGDLS and YYNGEE. CDR3 sequence (DNA): TGTGCCAGCAGCGTGGGACCGGGATCTGGGGCCAACGTCCTGACTTTC. Translation: CASSVGPGSGANVLTF.